What follows describes a single T cell receptor (beta chain). Antigen unknown. Terminally differentiated effector memory CD45RA+ cells were excluded from the naive CD8 cells, which were CD45RO-negative and positively selected for CCR7. Clones were read by immunoSEQ multiplex PCR, and TCRdb kept only the in-frame ones, dropping some. The sample lists a few million clones, around 93% occurring once. The length of the CDR3 is 16 residues. V lost 5 bases to trimming and J lost 0 bases; unmatched junction nucleotides: 6. Germline V gene data show CDR1 as SGHAT and CDR2 as FQDESV (reference sequence). This entry is derived from a study of shared clonotypes between healthy human individuals. Study details: A few men and two women, aged 18 to 49, were donors.

Findings and caveats of the study: In a few donors, about 5% of naive CD4 clonotypes appeared in common. Generation probabilities were higher for clonotypes shared across all four sorted-subset donors than for unshared ones.

The gene calls are TRBV11-1 and TRBJ1-5; 8 nucleotides line up with TRBD1. This clonotype was sampled from a young man in good health. Some clones in this sample may be carry-over from other donors' samples. Specimen: naive CD8+ T cells from PBMCs. For the CDR3, the DNA is TGTGCCAGCAGCGCGGGGACAGGCTATAGCAATCAGCCCCAGCATTTT. This encodes CASSAGTGYSNQPQHF.